This T cell receptor beta chain is drawn from a study of neurological immune-mediated disorders. Study outcomes and limitations: Private repertoires in all groups were suggested by the absence of shared CDR3 amino acid sequences among expanded clones across subjects.

TCRdb re-analysed the 5' RACE reads in MiXCR, keeping a single row per CDR3 protein. The sample lists more than 70,000 distinct CDR3 sequences, around 9.6% occurring once. Germline V gene data show CDR1 as SGHVS and CDR2 as FNYEAQ. This CDR3 is built from 14 residues. J was trimmed by 0 bases and V by 5 bases; bases with no gene match: 3. This clonotype was recorded many times. Its specificity is not known. Time point in this sample: longitudinal time-point 1 (baseline). Specimen: PBMCs. The chain recombines TRBV7-6 with TRBJ2-7, with 8 bases aligning to TRBD1. The sequence derives from a young man in good health. The CDR3 DNA is TGTGCCAGCAGCGCGGACAGGGTCTCCTACGAGCAGTACTTC. It translates to CASSADRVSYEQYF.